These T cell receptor beta chains were read from a single sample in a study of blood T cell repertoires in COVID-19. The method was immunoSEQ multiplex PCR; TCRdb's version includes in-frame clones alone and lacks a portion of them. The top ten clones hold roughly 4.4% of a sample with about 120,000 clones, 85% to 90% of them seen once. Source material: peripheral blood. These receptors originate from a woman between 45 and 60 years old with acute or convalescent COVID-19. CDR3s include the opening cysteine and the closing phenylalanine or tryptophan. Fields, in order: V gene, clone size, J gene, D gene, CDR3 DNA, CDR3 protein. A D gene is named only where the DNA matches it firmly. Some rows have no size entry. The others give once, few or many, or a class for an expanded clone.

V gene: TRBV27
clone size: NA
J gene: TRBJ1-5
D gene: NA
CDR3 DNA: TGTGCCAGCAGCTATCCAGGGGATCAGCCCCAGCATTTT
CDR3 protein: CASSYPGDQPQHF

V gene: TRBV7-9
clone size: NA
J gene: TRBJ1-2
D gene: TRBD1
CDR3 DNA: TGTGCCAGCAGCCCAGCGACAGGGAAGGCCTATGGCTACACCTTC
CDR3 protein: CASSPATGKAYGYTF

V gene: TRBV19
clone size: NA
J gene: TRBJ2-3
D gene: NA
CDR3 DNA: TGTGCCTCACGCAGGGAATATAGCACAGATACGCAGTATTTT
CDR3 protein: CASRREYSTDTQYF

V gene: TRBV30
clone size: NA
J gene: TRBJ1-5
D gene: NA
CDR3 DNA: TGTGCCTGGAGTTCCGACAGCCATAGCAATCAGCCCCAGCATTTT
CDR3 protein: CAWSSDSHSNQPQHF

V gene: TRBV30
clone size: once
J gene: TRBJ1-4
D gene: NA
CDR3 DNA: TGTGCCTCCGAGACAGCTCTAGATGAAAAACTGTTTTTT
CDR3 protein: CASETALDEKLFF

V gene: TRBV11-2
clone size: few
J gene: TRBJ1-3
D gene: NA
CDR3 DNA: TGTGCCAGCAGCGGTGGTGGGCCCGGAAACACCATATATTTT
CDR3 protein: CASSGGGPGNTIYF

V gene: TRBV6-5
clone size: NA
J gene: TRBJ1-1
D gene: NA
CDR3 DNA: TGTGCCAGCCTTAGGGGGAGAAACACTGAAGCTTTCTTT
CDR3 protein: CASLRGRNTEAFF

V gene: TRBV4-2
clone size: NA
J gene: TRBJ1-1
D gene: TRBD1
CDR3 DNA: TGTGCCAGCAGCCAAGATATGGGACAGGGGGACCCTACTGAAGCTTTCTTT
CDR3 protein: CASSQDMGQGDPTEAFF

V gene: TRBV3-1/TRBV3-2
clone size: NA
J gene: TRBJ2-7
D gene: NA
CDR3 DNA: TGTGCCAGCAGCCAAGATGGGGCGGGAAGTAGAAGCGAGCAGTACTTC
CDR3 protein: CASSQDGAGSRSEQYF

V gene: TRBV19
clone size: NA
J gene: TRBJ1-1
D gene: NA
CDR3 DNA: TGTGCCAGTAGTCCCGGGGGGACTACTGAAGCTTTCTTT
CDR3 protein: CASSPGGTTEAFF

V gene: TRBV28
clone size: NA
J gene: TRBJ1-2
D gene: NA
CDR3 DNA: TGTGCCAGCAGTTTAGAGGGTTATGGCTACACCTTC
CDR3 protein: CASSLEGYGYTF

V gene: TRBV7-9
clone size: NA
J gene: TRBJ2-7
D gene: NA
CDR3 DNA: TGTGCCAGCAGCTCGCAGAAGGGAGACTACGAGCAGTACTTC
CDR3 protein: CASSSQKGDYEQYF

V gene: TRBV4-3
clone size: NA
J gene: TRBJ2-1
D gene: TRBD2
CDR3 DNA: TGCGCCAGCAGCCAAGAGGGACTAGCGGGAGGATACAATGAGCAGTTCTTC
CDR3 protein: CASSQEGLAGGYNEQFF

V gene: TRBV10-2
clone size: NA
J gene: TRBJ2-7
D gene: TRBD2
CDR3 DNA: TGCGCCAGCAGCCTCGGGGAGGGGACCTACGAGCAGTACTTC
CDR3 protein: CASSLGEGTYEQYF

V gene: TRBV6-5
clone size: NA
J gene: TRBJ1-1
D gene: NA
CDR3 DNA: TGTGCCAGCAGTTACAGGGGCTACACTGAAGCTTTCTTT
CDR3 protein: CASSYRGYTEAFF

V gene: TRBV4-3
clone size: NA
J gene: TRBJ2-2
D gene: NA
CDR3 DNA: TGCGCCAGCAGCCAAGAGTCGGGTACCGGGGAGCTGTTTTTT
CDR3 protein: CASSQESGTGELFF

V gene: TRBV10-3
clone size: NA
J gene: TRBJ2-3
D gene: TRBD2
CDR3 DNA: TGTGCCATCAATTTAGCGGGAGGCCCCGCAGATACGCAGTATTTT
CDR3 protein: CAINLAGGPADTQYF

V gene: TRBV19
clone size: NA
J gene: TRBJ1-2
D gene: TRBD1
CDR3 DNA: TGTGCCAGTAGTCTGGACAGGGAACGAGCTAACTATGGCTACACCTTC
CDR3 protein: CASSLDRERANYGYTF

V gene: TRBV24-1
clone size: NA
J gene: TRBJ2-6
D gene: TRBD1
CDR3 DNA: TGTGCCACCAGTGACGACAGGGGTAGCGTCCTGACTTTC
CDR3 protein: CATSDDRGSVLTF

V gene: TRBV27
clone size: NA
J gene: TRBJ2-7
D gene: NA
CDR3 DNA: TGTGCCAGCAGTTCTCGGGATGACCCGGGGTACGAGCAGTACTTC
CDR3 protein: CASSSRDDPGYEQYF

V gene: TRBV3-1/TRBV3-2
clone size: NA
J gene: TRBJ1-2
D gene: NA
CDR3 DNA: TGTGCCAGCAGCTACTGGGCCGCGCAATCTAACTATGGCTACACCTTC
CDR3 protein: CASSYWAAQSNYGYTF

V gene: TRBV29-1
clone size: NA
J gene: TRBJ2-5
D gene: TRBD1
CDR3 DNA: TGCAGCGTTGGACAGGGAAGGGGAGAGACCCAGTACTTC
CDR3 protein: CSVGQGRGETQYF

V gene: TRBV28
clone size: NA
J gene: TRBJ1-5
D gene: NA
CDR3 DNA: TGTGCCAGCACCACACCACGCCAGCCCCAGCATTTT
CDR3 protein: CASTTPRQPQHF

V gene: TRBV3-1/TRBV3-2
clone size: NA
J gene: TRBJ2-3
D gene: TRBD2
CDR3 DNA: TGTGCCAGCAGCCCGTCCTTACTAGCGGGAGGACTCGGCGATACGCAGTATTTT
CDR3 protein: CASSPSLLAGGLGDTQYF

V gene: TRBV4-1
clone size: NA
J gene: TRBJ1-2
D gene: NA
CDR3 DNA: TGCGCCAGCAGCCAAGCCCCAGGGGATTATAATGGCTACACCTTC
CDR3 protein: CASSQAPGDYNGYTF

V gene: TRBV18
clone size: few
J gene: TRBJ1-2
D gene: NA
CDR3 DNA: TGTGCCAGCTCTCCCGACAGTTTTTATGGCTACACCTTC
CDR3 protein: CASSPDSFYGYTF

V gene: TRBV11-2
clone size: few
J gene: TRBJ2-2
D gene: NA
CDR3 DNA: TGTGCCAGCACGCAAAGGACGGGGGCGAACACCGGGGAGCTGTTTTTT
CDR3 protein: CASTQRTGANTGELFF

V gene: TRBV18
clone size: NA
J gene: TRBJ1-3
D gene: TRBD1
CDR3 DNA: TGTGCCAGCTCACCCGACGCAGGGGGCTCTGGAAACACCATATATTTT
CDR3 protein: CASSPDAGGSGNTIYF

V gene: TRBV10-2
clone size: NA
J gene: TRBJ1-2
D gene: TRBD1
CDR3 DNA: TGCGCCAGCAGTGACCGACAGGGTGGTGGGAACTATGGCTACACCTTC
CDR3 protein: CASSDRQGGGNYGYTF

V gene: TRBV6-5
clone size: NA
J gene: TRBJ2-1
D gene: NA
CDR3 DNA: TGTGCCAGCAGAAATAGCGGCTCCTACAATGAGCAGTTCTTC
CDR3 protein: CASRNSGSYNEQFF

V gene: TRBV6-5
clone size: NA
J gene: TRBJ2-1
D gene: TRBD1
CDR3 DNA: TGTGCCAGCAGAAGACAGGGTCGTTCCTACAATGAGCAGTTCTTC
CDR3 protein: CASRRQGRSYNEQFF

V gene: TRBV18
clone size: NA
J gene: TRBJ1-3
D gene: NA
CDR3 DNA: TGTGCCAGCTTCCGACAGGATGCTGGAAACACCATATATTTT
CDR3 protein: CASFRQDAGNTIYF

V gene: TRBV7-9
clone size: NA
J gene: TRBJ1-2
D gene: TRBD1
CDR3 DNA: TGTGCCAGCAGCTTAGCAACGGACAGGGGACTGATAAACTATGGCTACACCTTC
CDR3 protein: CASSLATDRGLINYGYTF

V gene: TRBV12-5
clone size: NA
J gene: TRBJ1-1
D gene: NA
CDR3 DNA: TGTGCTAGTGGACCGGACACCAGTAACACTGAAGCTTTCTTT
CDR3 protein: CASGPDTSNTEAFF

V gene: TRBV12-3/TRBV12-4
clone size: once
J gene: TRBJ1-2
D gene: TRBD1
CDR3 DNA: TGTGCCAGCAGCCCGGGACAGGGCTATGGCTACACCTTC
CDR3 protein: CASSPGQGYGYTF

V gene: TRBV30
clone size: NA
J gene: TRBJ1-1
D gene: TRBD1
CDR3 DNA: TGTGCCTGGAGTAAGGACAGGTGGACCACTGAAGCTTTCTTT
CDR3 protein: CAWSKDRWTTEAFF

V gene: TRBV3-1/TRBV3-2
clone size: once
J gene: TRBJ2-7
D gene: TRBD2
CDR3 DNA: TGTGCCAGCAGCGATAGCGGGAGGTCCCACGAGCAGTACTTC
CDR3 protein: CASSDSGRSHEQYF

V gene: TRBV19
clone size: NA
J gene: TRBJ2-7
D gene: NA
CDR3 DNA: TGTGCCAGTAGTATAGAAGCGACCTTTACCTCCTACGAGCAGTACTTC
CDR3 protein: CASSIEATFTSYEQYF

V gene: TRBV27
clone size: NA
J gene: TRBJ1-6
D gene: NA
CDR3 DNA: TGTGCCAGCAGTTTTGTTGGACTCAATTCACCCCTCCACTTT
CDR3 protein: CASSFVGLNSPLHF

V gene: TRBV30
clone size: NA
J gene: TRBJ1-1
D gene: NA
CDR3 DNA: TGTGCCTGGAGTTCTTGGCGGTCTGACACTGAAGCTTTCTTT
CDR3 protein: CAWSSWRSDTEAFF

V gene: TRBV6-5
clone size: NA
J gene: TRBJ1-1
D gene: NA
CDR3 DNA: TGTGCCAGCAGTCGGACTCGCACTGAAGCTTTCTTT
CDR3 protein: CASSRTRTEAFF

V gene: TRBV5-1
clone size: NA
J gene: TRBJ1-1
D gene: TRBD1
CDR3 DNA: TGCGCCAGCAGCCCCGGACAGGGGGCTGAAGCTTTCTTT
CDR3 protein: CASSPGQGAEAFF

V gene: TRBV30
clone size: NA
J gene: TRBJ1-2
D gene: NA
CDR3 DNA: TGTGCCTGGAAAAGGATGGAGGCCACTAACTATGGCTACACCTTC
CDR3 protein: CAWKRMEATNYGYTF

V gene: TRBV9
clone size: few
J gene: TRBJ1-1
D gene: TRBD1
CDR3 DNA: TGTGCCAGCAGCCCCGGAAGCGTTTGGGGACAGGGATACACTGAAGCTTTCTTT
CDR3 protein: CASSPGSVWGQGYTEAFF

V gene: TRBV6-4
clone size: once
J gene: TRBJ2-3
D gene: NA
CDR3 DNA: TGTGCCAGCAGGCCGGCGGGTACAGATACGCAGTATTTT
CDR3 protein: CASRPAGTDTQYF

V gene: TRBV6-6
clone size: NA
J gene: TRBJ1-2
D gene: NA
CDR3 DNA: TGTGCCAGCAGTCCTCAACCGGGGTCCGTTTATGGCTACACCTTC
CDR3 protein: CASSPQPGSVYGYTF

V gene: TRBV7-3
clone size: NA
J gene: TRBJ1-5
D gene: NA
CDR3 DNA: TGTGCCAGCAGCTCCGGGGGCAATCAGCCCCAGCATTTT
CDR3 protein: CASSSGGNQPQHF

V gene: TRBV28
clone size: NA
J gene: TRBJ2-2
D gene: NA
CDR3 DNA: TGTGCCAGCGCAGCCTCAGGGGTGGTGGGACACACCGGGGAGCTGTTTTTT
CDR3 protein: CASAASGVVGHTGELFF

V gene: TRBV28
clone size: NA
J gene: TRBJ2-1
D gene: NA
CDR3 DNA: TGTGCCAGCAGTACCGAGTACAATGAGCAGTTCTTC
CDR3 protein: CASSTEYNEQFF

V gene: TRBV19
clone size: NA
J gene: TRBJ2-5
D gene: NA
CDR3 DNA: TGTGCCAGTAGCCCCCTCCGGGAAGAAGAGACCCAGTACTTC
CDR3 protein: CASSPLREEETQYF

V gene: TRBV30
clone size: NA
J gene: TRBJ1-1
D gene: NA
CDR3 DNA: TGTGCCTGGAGTGTACGGTCCCTGAGTACTGAAGCTTTCTTT
CDR3 protein: CAWSVRSLSTEAFF